Listed below are T cell receptor beta chains from one sample, sequenced in a study of tumor-infiltrating lymphocytes in primary liver carcinoma. Via MiXCR, TCRdb re-called the multiplex PCR reads, giving one row per CDR3 protein. Of about 120,000 distinct CDR3 sequences detected, roughly 70% appear once; the ten largest clones hold about 8%. Sequencing was done on a sample of tumor-adjacent normal liver tissue. These receptors all come from a woman in her fifties or sixties with primary liver carcinoma and hepatitis B virus infection. Both conserved end residues are part of each CDR3. The D gene is left open where the match is weak. Clone size, where shown, is once, few, many, or a class for clones that have expanded.

clone size	J gene	V gene	D gene	CDR3 protein	CDR3 DNA
-	TRBJ2-7	TRBV6-5	TRBD1	CANSIGAGGFDEQYF	TGTGCCAACAGTATCGGGGCAGGGGGCTTCGACGAGCAGTACTTC
-	TRBJ2-2	TRBV10-3	TRBD2	CAIRERDDTGELFF	TGTGCCATCAGGGAGCGGGACGACACCGGGGAGCTGTTTTTT
-	TRBJ1-1	TRBV4-2	-	CASSQSEGGGTGAFF	TGTGCCAGCAGCCAATCGGAGGGTGGGGGAACGGGAGCTTTCTTT
-	TRBJ2-1	TRBV10-3	-	CAISEGLGRDNKQFF	TGTGCCATTAGTGAAGGGTTGGGTAGGGACAATAAGCAGTTCTTC
-	TRBJ2-7	TRBV6-5	-	CAGSFRRDYEQYF	TGTGCCGGCAGTTTCCGGAGAGACTACGAGCAGTACTTC
many	TRBJ1-2	TRBV6-1	TRBD1	CASRTGGDYGYTF	TGTGCCAGCAGAACAGGGGGCGACTATGGCTACACCTTC
-	TRBJ2-2	TRBV11-2	-	CASSPTVTGELFF	TGCGCCAGCAGCCCGACAGTCACCGGGGAACTGTTTTTT
-	TRBJ2-3	TRBV6-2/TRBV6-3	-	CASSYGGYSNQPQYF	TGTGCCAGCAGTTACGGGGGATATAGCAATCAGCCCCAGTATTTT
-	TRBJ1-1	TRBV12-3/TRBV12-4	-	CASSLARQPDLTESFF	TGTGCCAGCAGTTTAGCGCGACAGCCGGACCTCACCGAATCTTTCTTT
-	TRBJ2-1	TRBV11-1	-	CASSLECRVCGQFF	TGTGCCAGCAGCTTAGAGTGTCGAGTATGTGGGCAGTTCTTC
-	TRBJ2-3	TRBV11-2	-	CASSFGRVPSWDTQYF	TGTGCCAGCAGCTTCGGTAGGGTGCCCTCATGGGATACGCAGTATTTT
-	TRBJ2-2	TRBV6-1	-	CASGIGVDTWELFF	TGTGCCAGTGGGATAGGGGTAGACACCTGGGAGCTGTTTTTT
-	TRBJ2-6	TRBV11-2	-	CASSLVAQGYCSGANVLTF	TGTGCCAGCAGCTTAGTGGCCCAGGGTTACTGCTCTGGGGCCAACGTCCTGACTTTC
-	TRBJ1-1	TRBV18	-	CASSPSSNEAFF	TGTGCCAGCTCACCCTCTTCCAATGAAGCTTTCTTT
many	TRBJ2-1	TRBV10-2	TRBD2	CAYHPPSGPYNEQFF	TGCGCCTACCACCCCCCTAGCGGACCTTACAATGAGCAGTTCTTC
few	TRBJ2-7	TRBV6-2/TRBV6-3	TRBD1	CASSPGTEGDEQYF	TGTGCCAGTAGCCCCGGGACAGAGGGCGACGAGCAGTACTTC
many	TRBJ1-2	TRBV29-1	-	CSVKVGEGYTF	TGCAGCGTCAAGGTCGGGGAAGGCTACACCTTC
-	TRBJ2-7	TRBV10-3	-	CAINPRGTWNYEQYF	TGTGCCATTAACCCTAGGGGGACATGGAACTACGAGCAGTACTTC
-	TRBJ2-5	TRBV29-1	TRBD1	CGVADRETQYF	TGCGGCGTTGCTGACAGGGAGACCCAGTATTTC
-	TRBJ2-7	TRBV6-2/TRBV6-3	TRBD2	CASGSRTSASGKRSYEQYF	TGTGCCAGCGGTTCTCGTACTTCGGCTAGCGGGAAGCGCTCCTACGAGCAGTATTTC
once	TRBJ2-1	TRBV11-2	TRBD2	CASSRRLARGPGDEQIF	TGTGCCAGCAGCAGGAGACTAGCGAGAGGCCCGGGGGATGAGCAGATCTTC
once	TRBJ1-1	TRBV12-5	-	CASGIGNSEAFF	TGTGCTAGTGGTATTGGAAACAGTGAAGCTTTCTTT
many	TRBJ2-3	TRBV5-4	TRBD2	CASKSGGDTQYF	TGTGCCAGCAAAAGCGGGGGAGATACGCAGTATTTT
-	TRBJ1-6	TRBV4-1	-	CASSKQLPPNSPPHF	TGCGCCAGCAGCAAACAACTCCCACCAAATTCACCCCCCCACTTT
-	TRBJ2-2	TRBV7-9	TRBD2	CASRRETSGSTTGELSF	TGTGCCAGCAGGCGAGAGACTAGCGGGAGTACCACCGGGGAGCTGTCTTTT
-	TRBJ1-2	TRBV10-2	-	CANKTGGVTTF	TGTGCCAACAAGACCGGGGGGGTAACCACCTTC
-	TRBJ2-7	TRBV11-2	-	CAGGLERSRSSYEQYF	TGTGCCGGCGGCTTAGAAAGGTCTAGGAGCTCCTACGAGCAGTACTTC
-	TRBJ1-1	TRBV11-1	-	CASNSQNTEAFF	TGTGCCAGCAACTCACAGAACACTGAAGCTTTCTTC
once	TRBJ2-4	TRBV6-6	TRBD2	CACSYGGLAVQNIQYF	TGTGCCTGCAGTTACGGAGGACTAGCGGTTCAAAACATTCAGTACTTC
-	TRBJ2-2	TRBV11-2	-	CASSLTNGNTRELFF	TGTGCCAGCAGCTTAACTAACGGGAACACAAGGGAGCTGTTTTTT
many	TRBJ2-5	TRBV29-1	-	CSVEDGGPTRGETQYF	TGCAGCGTTGAAGATGGGGGGCCGACAAGAGGGGAGACCCAGTACTTC
few	TRBJ1-1	TRBV9	-	CASSVDGRMNTEAFF	TGTGCCAGCAGCGTAGATGGGCGGATGAACACTGAAGCTTTCTTT
-	TRBJ2-3	TRBV11-1	-	CASSSGGSSVGARTVTQYF	TGTGCCAGCAGCTCTGGGGGAAGCTCTGTTGGAGCCCGCACAGTTACGCAGTATTTT
-	TRBJ1-6	TRBV18	-	CASSLTSTWTAQNSPLHF	TGTGCCAGCTCACTAACAAGTACCTGGACAGCTCAAAATTCACCCCTCCACTTT
few	TRBJ1-2	TRBV11-2	-	CASSLVNRVGGHTF	TGTGCCAGCAGCTTAGTTAATAGGGTGGGAGGCCACACCTTC
-	TRBJ1-1	TRBV4-2	-	CPSSLAPDGNTEAFF	TGTCCCAGCAGCCTCGCGCCCGACGGGAACACTGAAGCTTTCTTT
-	TRBJ1-5	TRBV6-1	TRBD1	CVSSERGTGDNQPQHF	TGTGTCAGCAGTGAGCGTGGGACAGGGGACAATCAGCCCCAACATTTT
-	TRBJ1-1	TRBV5-4	-	CASNWERRGTVTEAFF	TGTGCCAGCAACTGGGAACGCCGGGGTACAGTGACTGAAGCTTTCTTT
-	TRBJ1-5	TRBV29-1	-	CSVANRAGTQPQHF	TGCAGTGTCGCTAACAGGGCGGGGACCCAGCCCCAGCATTTT
-	TRBJ2-2	TRBV11-3	-	CANGFESNTGELFF	TGTGCCAACGGCTTCGAGAGTAACACCGGGGAGCTGTTTTTT
-	TRBJ2-1	TRBV19	-	CARDRVGGHVREQFF	TGTGCCAGGGATCGGGTTGGTGGACATGTTCGTGAGCAGTTCTTC
-	TRBJ2-1	TRBV6-1	TRBD1	CTSRGQGHDSYNEQFF	TGTACCAGCAGGGGACAGGGACACGATTCCTACAATGAGCAGTTCTTC
-	TRBJ2-7	TRBV6-1	-	CASSKRLGTFPYEQYF	TGTGCCAGCAGCAAACGACTGGGGACCTTTCCCTACGAGCAGTACTTC
few	TRBJ2-3	TRBV29-1	-	CSVGLGLYLDTQYF	TGCAGCGTTGGTCTTGGACTGTATTTGGATACGCAGTATTTT
few	TRBJ2-4	TRBV11-1	-	CASSLTADQKNIQYF	TGCGCCAGCAGCTTAACCGCGGATCAAAAAAACATTCAGTACTTC
many	TRBJ1-1	TRBV10-1	-	CASSDPETEAFF	TGCGCCAGCAGTGACCCCGAGACTGAAGCTTTCTTT
medium-sized	TRBJ2-3	TRBV6-1	TRBD2	CATKAGPTDTQYF	TGTGCCACCAAAGCGGGGCCCACAGATACGCAGTATTTT
-	TRBJ2-5	TRBV4-1	-	CASSQAFGVMYQETQYF	TGCGCCAGCAGTCAAGCTTTCGGCGTAATGTACCAAGAGACCCAATACTTC